This T cell receptor beta chain was found in a study of beta chain features in type 1 diabetes. Background on the study: Regarding age, gender and cell yields, patients proved similar to healthy donors.

Trimming left V 5 bases short and J 0 bases short, with 11 bases between. CDR3 length: 15 amino acids. CDR1 is MNHNS, CDR2 SASEGT, per germline. CD4+ naive, central memory, regulatory and stem cell-like memory subsets were isolated by sorting on CD45RO/CCR7/CD25/CD127/CD95/CD27. Since all of the isolated RNA was reverse transcribed, expressed TCRB transcripts were what got sequenced. The table came from immunoSEQ multiplex PCR; TCRdb's copy has only in-frame clones and leaves some out. The repertoire holds about 160,000 clones, with around 8.6% as singletons. This clone came up a few times. Its antigen is still unknown. Other DNA sequences from this sample encode an identical CDR3 as well. Study-wide findings and caveats: TCRB CDR3s from Type 1 diabetes patients were moderately but significantly shorter in all four CD4+ subsets.

Sample: central memory CD4+ T cells from blood. This TCR came from a woman between 18 and 29 years old with type 1 diabetes. The V gene is TRBV6-1, the J gene TRBJ2-1, with D possibly being TRBD1 (5 bases). The CDR3 bases are TGTGCCAGCAGTCAACAGGCCGTCTCCTACAATGAGCAGTTCTTC. The encoded protein is CASSQQAVSYNEQFF.